These 23 T cell receptor beta chains came from one sample sequenced in a study of PD-1 blockade in classical Hodgkin lymphoma. All patients relapsed after autologous stem cell transplantation, and brentuximab vedotin exposure varied. Profiling relied on immunoSEQ multiplex PCR, and the TCRdb table lists in-frame clones only, not all of them. The sample includes 80,000 to 100,000 clones, around nine tenths of them seen just once. The sample consisted of peripheral blood mononuclear cells (PBMCs), taken at baseline. All receptors derive from a human donor with classical Hodgkin lymphoma.

V is TRBV29-1 and J is TRBJ2-1; D is unclear. The CDR3 is made up of 15 amino acids. Germline CDR1 SQVTM, CDR2 ANQGSEA. V was clipped by 4 bases and J by 1 base, with 14 bases between them. CDR3 protein: CSVASSEESYNEQFF. The CDR3 nucleotides read TGCAGCGTTGCTTCCAGCGAGGAGTCCTACAATGAGCAGTTCTTC.

This chain uses TRBV14 with TRBJ2-5; D remains unclear. V lost 2 bases and J lost 4, with 11 bases in between. Germline V lookup: CDR1 SGHDN, CDR2 FVKESK. This CDR3 has 14 amino acids. Here the CDR3 reads CASSQRTDGETQYF. The CDR3 DNA reads as TGTGCCAGCAGCCAAAGGACGGACGGAGAGACCCAGTACTTC.

This sequence joins TRBV25-1 and TRBJ2-2; maybe TRBD2 (6 bases). Trimming took off 7 bases at V and 4 bases at J, with 19 bases between the two ends. In germline, CDR1 is MGHDK, CDR2 SYGVNS. This CDR3 region has 16 residues. This CDR3 reads CASKDRGTGATGELFF. The CDR3, as DNA: TGTGCCAGCAAAGACCGGGGGACTGGGGCCACCGGGGAGCTGTTTTTT.

V is TRBV11-3 and J is TRBJ1-1; D might be TRBD1 (5 bases). V was clipped by 5 bases and J by 5 bases, with 9 bases between them. Germline V gives CDR1 SGHNT, CDR2 YENEEA. This CDR3 is 12 amino acids long. DNA for the CDR3: TGTGCCAGCAGCAGAGGGGAAACTGAAGCTTTCTTT. Its protein product is CASSRGETEAFF.

CDR3: CASSPTGSRYEQYF. The CDR3 DNA reads TGTGCCAGCAGCCCCACGGGCAGCCGTTACGAGCAGTACTTC. V and J are TRBV11-2 and TRBJ2-7, with D uncertain. V shed 5 bases and J shed 4 bases, with 15 bases lying between them. The germline CDR1 and CDR2 sequences are SGHAT and FQNNGV. The CDR3 sequence is 14 residues long.

The chain combines TRBV18 with TRBJ1-1, with D tentatively TRBD1 (5 bases). The CDR3 sequence is 15 residues long. The V end was cut by 0 bases, the J end by 0 bases, with 8 bases between. Germline lookup yields CDR1 KGHSH and CDR2 LQKENI. CDR3: CASSPPGTMNTEAFF. The CDR3 nucleotides are TGTGCCAGCTCACCACCGGGGACCATGAACACTGAAGCTTTCTTT.

As to this clone: The same CDR3 is also encoded by other DNA sequences in this sample. The V call is TRBV5-1, the J call TRBJ1-2; 11 bases map to TRBD1. Germline trimming cut 2 bases from V and 4 bases from J; bases unmatched to any gene: 1. Germline V CDR1 and CDR2: SGHRS, YFSETQ. This CDR3 is built from 14 residues. The CDR3 region is CASSLGTGGYGYTF. In DNA, the CDR3 is TGCGCCAGCAGCTTAGGGACAGGGGGCTATGGCTACACCTTC.

The chain employs TRBV11-3 and TRBJ2-1; 9 bases align to TRBD2. With 3 bases clipped from V and 9 bases from J, the junction kept 3 bases outside the gene matches. The CDR3 is 13 amino acids. CDR1 is SGHNT, CDR2 YENEEA, per germline. The CDR3 DNA sequence: TGTGCCAGCAGCTTCCTTAGCGGGAGTGAGCAGTTCTTC. Its translation: CASSFLSGSEQFF.

CDR3 residues: CASSLAAANYGYTF. The CDR3 DNA sequence: TGTGCCAGCAGCTTAGCGGCAGCTAACTATGGCTACACCTTC. The chain employs TRBV7-2 and TRBJ1-2; no clear D gene. CDR3 size: 14 residues. Germline assignment: CDR1 SGHTA and CDR2 FQGNSA. With 0 bases removed from V and 0 bases from J, the gap between germline ends came to 5 bases.

This clone was detected once. This sequence joins TRBV27 and TRBJ2-1, with no clear D. This CDR3 is built from 14 residues. The germline gives CDR1 MNHEY, CDR2 SMNVEV (reference sequence). The germline V and J ends were trimmed by 4 bases and 5 bases, with 12 bases remaining between them. As DNA, the CDR3 is TGTGCCAGCAGTTGGGCGGAAACGAACAATGAGCAGTTCTTC. This translates into CASSWAETNNEQFF.

The chain is built from TRBV7-2 and TRBJ2-3, with D possibly being TRBD1 or TRBD2 (6 bases each). The germline gives CDR1 SGHTA, CDR2 FQGNSA. The CDR3 extends over 17 amino acids. V was pared by 4 bases and J by 1 base, with 18 bases between. The CDR3 DNA reads as TGTGCCAGCAGCTGGGGGCTCGGGGGAGGAGGCACAGATACGCAGTATTTT. It is translated as CASSWGLGGGGTDTQYF.

The chain uses TRBV7-9 and TRBJ1-1; D unclear. The CDR3 loop spans 13 amino acids. CDR1 SEHNR and CDR2 FQNEAQ come from the germline V gene (reference sequence). Trimming took off 2 bases at V and 1 base at J, with 5 bases between the two ends. This CDR3 is CASSLMGNTEAFF. CDR3 DNA sequence: TGTGCCAGCAGCTTAATGGGGAACACTGAAGCTTTCTTT.

The chain is built from TRBV11-1 and TRBJ2-1; 8 nucleotides line up with TRBD2. The J segment lost 0 bases and the V segment lost 0 bases, leaving 10 bases of the junction unmatched. Germline lookup yields CDR1 SGHAT and CDR2 FQDESV (reference sequence). There are 19 residues in the CDR3. In DNA form, the CDR3 reads TGTGCCAGCAGCTTAGCGTGGGTGGATAGCGGGGCCTCCTACAATGAGCAGTTCTTC. Its translation is CASSLAWVDSGASYNEQFF.

The CDR3 region is CASRPGIPQETQYF. DNA of the CDR3: TGTGCCAGCAGGCCAGGGATTCCACAAGAGACCCAGTACTTC. The V call is TRBV2, the J call TRBJ2-5, with a possible D match to TRBD1 (5 bases). The CDR3 runs 14 residues. In germline, CDR1 is SNHLY, CDR2 FYNNEI. The ends were cut back, 6 bases at V and 2 bases at J, with 13 bases in the middle.

The table lists this clone with a few counts. A read error may account for a junction end that differs from germline. The rearrangement uses TRBV30 and TRBJ1-1; tentatively, D is TRBD1 (5 bases). There are 12 residues in the CDR3. Germline lookup yields CDR1 GTSNPN and CDR2 SVGIG (reference sequence). The CDR3 here is CAWRGGNIEAFF. DNA of the CDR3: TGTGCCTGGAGGGGGGGGAACATTGAAGCTTTCTTT.

For the CDR3, the DNA is TGTGCCAGCAGGGGTCTAGCGGGGCAAGAGACCCAGTACTTC. This codes for CASRGLAGQETQYF. V and J are TRBV2 and TRBJ2-5; 9 bases map to TRBD2. The germline gives CDR1 SNHLY, CDR2 FYNNEI. CDR3 length: 14 residues. The J segment lost 2 bases and the V segment lost 6 bases, leaving 4 bases of the junction unmatched.

The chain employs TRBV5-4 and TRBJ2-7; a possible D gene is TRBD2 (6 bases). Trimming took off 4 bases at V and 6 bases at J, with 14 bases between the two ends. Germline-derived CDR1 and CDR2 are SGHNT and YYREEE (reference sequence). This CDR3 contains 13 residues. The CDR3, as DNA: TGTGCCAGCAGCGGAGGACTAAACCCCGAGCAGTACTTC. It specifies CASSGGLNPEQYF.

This chain connects TRBV9 to TRBJ1-1; D uncertain. The CDR3 loop spans 15 amino acids. Germline values: CDR1 SGDLS, CDR2 YYNGEE. V was trimmed by 0 bases and J by 1 base, leaving 10 bases between them. CDR3 amino acids: CASSVERGENTEAFF. CDR3 DNA sequence: TGTGCCAGCAGCGTAGAAAGAGGAGAGAACACTGAAGCTTTCTTT. Using reference TRBV9 and TRBJ1-1 for the parts outside the CDR3, the full variable domain is DSGVTQTPKHLITATGQRVTLRCSPRSGDLSVYWYQQSLDQGLQFLIQYYNGEERAKGNILERFSAQQFPDLHSELNLSSLELGDSALYFCASSVERGENTEAFFGQGTRLTVV.

The chain carries TRBV27 and TRBJ1-1; D is unresolved. With 4 bases removed from V and 0 bases from J, the gap between germline ends came to 12 bases. This CDR3 is built from 15 residues. Per the germline V gene, CDR1 is MNHEY and CDR2 is SMNVEV (reference sequence). CDR3 DNA sequence: TGTGCCAGCAGTTGGACGTGGGAGGTGAACACTGAAGCTTTCTTT. This sequence encodes CASSWTWEVNTEAFF.

The chain has TRBV28 and TRBJ1-5; 7 bases match TRBD1. From germline, CDR1 is MDHEN and CDR2 SYDVKM. With 3 bases clipped from V and 7 bases from J, the junction kept 15 bases outside the gene matches. This CDR3 contains 17 residues. The CDR3 here is CASSFGPQGGGMQPQHF. The CDR3 bases are TGTGCCAGCAGTTTTGGTCCGCAGGGGGGGGGTATGCAGCCCCAGCATTTT.

The rearrangement links TRBV5-1 to TRBJ1-2; 8 bases fit TRBD1. CDR3 size: 17 residues. Germline CDR1 SGHRS, CDR2 YFSETQ. J lost 2 bases, V lost 4 bases, and 13 bases had no gene match. The CDR3 DNA follows: TGCGCCAGCAGCCCACTCGGGACAGGAGCTTTCAACTATGGCTACACCTTC. This codes for CASSPLGTGAFNYGYTF.

J is TRBJ2-7 and V is TRBV27, with a weak D call TRBD2 (6 bases). CDR1 is MNHEY, CDR2 SMNVEV, per germline (reference sequence). Trimming removed 5 bases at V and 2 bases at J, with 10 bases between. There are 13 residues in the CDR3. CDR3 sequence (DNA): TGTGCCAGCAGTCGACTAGGACCCTACGAGCAGTACTTC. Translated: CASSRLGPYEQYF.

This chain links TRBV5-4 with TRBJ2-6; possibly TRBD1 for D (6 bases). The germline CDR1 and CDR2 sequences are SGHNT and YYREEE (reference sequence). This CDR3 spans 16 amino acids. V lost 4 bases, J lost 0 bases, and 11 bases lay in between. The CDR3, as DNA: TGTGCCAGCAGCCTCGGACAGAACTCTGGGGCCAACGTCCTGACTTTC. Translation gives CASSLGQNSGANVLTF.